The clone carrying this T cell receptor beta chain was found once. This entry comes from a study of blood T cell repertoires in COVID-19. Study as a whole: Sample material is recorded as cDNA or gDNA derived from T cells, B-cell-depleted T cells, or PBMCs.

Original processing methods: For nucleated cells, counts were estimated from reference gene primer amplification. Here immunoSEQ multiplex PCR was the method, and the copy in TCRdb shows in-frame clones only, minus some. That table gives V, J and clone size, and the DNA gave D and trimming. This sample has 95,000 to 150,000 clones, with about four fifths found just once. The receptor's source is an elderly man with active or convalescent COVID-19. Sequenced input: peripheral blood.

The CDR3 DNA follows: TGTGCCAGCAGTTTCTCGGCACGGACTATATATTTT. Its translation is CASSFSARTIYF. The V call is TRBV12-3 or TRBV12-4, the J call TRBJ1-3, with unresolved D. The V end was cut by 3 bases, the J end by 13 bases, with 13 bases between. This CDR3 region has 12 residues.